Listed below are T cell receptor beta chains from one sample, sequenced in a study of identical twins. TCRdb re-called the 5' RACE reads with MiXCR, one entry per CDR3 protein. The sample has hundreds of thousands of distinct CDR3 sequences, around 8.3% seen once. The sample was also linked to a second study, of yellow fever vaccine responses in identical twins.

Sequenced material: PBMCs. The source is a woman younger than 35 in good health. Each CDR3 is given with its conserved first and last residue. A D gene is named only where the DNA matches it firmly. The listing skips clone size in some rows; elsewhere it reads once, few, many or a size class.

v_call,clone_size,d_call,j_call,cdr3_aa,cdr3_nt
TRBV15,few,-,TRBJ2-5,CATSRDVGESFETQYF,TGTGCCACCAGCAGAGACGTTGGGGAATCGTTTGAGACCCAGTACTTC
TRBV7-2,many,-,TRBJ2-6,CASSSPGESTGANVLTF,TGTGCCAGCAGTTCTCCGGGAGAAAGTACAGGGGCCAACGTCCTGACTTTC
TRBV20-1,-,-,TRBJ2-7,CSATHHRGPGEQYF,TGCAGTGCTACACACCACCGGGGACCAGGCGAGCAGTACTTC
TRBV4-2,many,-,TRBJ2-7,CASSQHGISYEQYF,TGTGCCAGCAGCCAACATGGGATTTCCTACGAGCAGTACTTC
TRBV12-3/TRBV12-4,many,-,TRBJ2-2,CASSHTAQGLGGELFF,TGTGCCAGCAGCCATACTGCTCAGGGTCTGGGCGGGGAGCTGTTTTTT
TRBV7-2,once,TRBD1,TRBJ2-7,CASSFRRDRGREQYF,TGTGCCAGCAGCTTCCGGAGGGACAGGGGTAGGGAGCAGTACTTC
TRBV18,few,-,TRBJ2-1,CASSPPTGAYNEQFF,TGTGCCAGCTCACCACCGACGGGAGCCTACAATGAGCAGTTCTTC
TRBV28,-,-,TRBJ2-2,CASSPFPSGELFF,TGTGCCAGCAGTCCCTTTCCTTCCGGGGAGCTGTTTTTT
TRBV3-1,few,-,TRBJ1-6,CASSQGQGRTPLHF,TGTGCCAGCAGCCAAGGGCAGGGAAGGACACCCCTCCACTTT
TRBV10-3,-,-,TRBJ2-3,CASKDPGIPTDTQYF,TGTGCCTCCAAGGACCCGGGCATCCCCACAGATACGCAGTATTTT
TRBV7-8,many,-,TRBJ2-3,CASSEVDTQYF,TGTGCCAGCAGCGAAGTCGATACGCAGTATTTT
TRBV5-1,many,-,TRBJ2-1,CASSLAGGVYNEQFF,TGCGCCAGCAGCTTGGCGGGGGGCGTCTACAATGAGCAGTTCTTC
TRBV6-2/TRBV6-3,few,-,TRBJ2-7,CASTNLYEQYF,TGTGCCAGCACCAATTTATACGAGCAGTACTTC
TRBV3-1,-,TRBD1,TRBJ1-4,CASSQRQGAEKLFF,TGTGCCAGCAGCCAAAGGCAGGGGGCTGAAAAACTGTTTTTT
TRBV25-1,-,TRBD2,TRBJ2-7,CASSELIGGGYEQYF,TGTGCCAGCAGTGAATTAATCGGCGGGGGGTACGAGCAGTACTTC
TRBV28,many,-,TRBJ2-7,CASIGRGEQYF,TGTGCCAGCATTGGACGAGGGGAGCAGTACTTC
TRBV2,few,-,TRBJ1-6,CASSETVNNSPLHF,TGTGCCAGCAGTGAGACAGTTAATAATTCACCCCTCCACTTT
TRBV5-1,few,TRBD2,TRBJ2-2,CASSPSGGAVRTGELFF,TGCGCCAGCAGCCCCAGCGGGGGGGCCGTTAGAACCGGGGAGCTGTTTTTT
TRBV6-5,many,-,TRBJ2-6,CASSYLTSSGANVLTF,TGTGCCAGCAGTTACCTAACAAGCTCTGGGGCCAACGTCCTGACTTTC
TRBV27,-,-,TRBJ2-4,CASSLIQGQHIQYF,TGTGCCAGCAGTTTAATCCAGGGGCAGCACATTCAGTACTTC
TRBV12-3/TRBV12-4,-,TRBD2,TRBJ2-7,CACSRPTGPSGSPYEQYF,TGTGCCTGCAGTCGCCCGACTGGTCCTAGCGGGAGTCCCTACGAGCAGTACTTC
TRBV27,few,-,TRBJ2-3,CASSSLPPADTQYF,TGTGCCAGCAGTTCCCTTCCCCCCGCAGATACGCAGTATTTT
TRBV28,-,-,TRBJ1-1,CATITGMNLNTEAFF,TGTGCCACTATAACAGGGATGAATTTGAACACTGAAGCTTTCTTT